The rows below give T cell receptor beta chains drawn from one sample of a study of cytomegalovirus exposure and HLA in healthy donors. Libraries were prepared by immunoSEQ multiplex PCR; TCRdb keeps only in-frame clonotypes and omits some of them. The top ten hold roughly 7% of the sample, which has 100,000 to 150,000 clones, roughly 74% seen once. Sequencing input: PBMCs. The receptors originated from a male donor in good health and CMV-seronegative. Both conserved end residues are part of each CDR3. A D gene is named only where the DNA matches it firmly. Clone size is given for some rows only: seen once, a few or many times, or a class if the clone is expanded.

size	V	J	D	CDR3	DNA
.	TRBV9	TRBJ2-7	TRBD1	CASSVGRDSPYEQYF	TGTGCCAGCAGCGTAGGTCGGGACAGCCCCTACGAGCAGTACTTC
.	TRBV19	TRBJ2-1	TRBD1	CASRGRMKNRGLYNEQFF	TGTGCCAGTAGGGGCCGCATGAAAAACAGGGGGCTTTACAATGAGCAGTTCTTC
.	TRBV6-5	TRBJ1-2	.	CASSRRLSELSGYTF	TGTGCCAGCAGCCGAAGACTGAGCGAGTTGAGTGGCTACACCTTC
few	TRBV2	TRBJ2-7	.	CASRRGSYEQYF	TGTGCCTCCAGACGAGGCTCCTACGAGCAGTACTTC
few	TRBV5-8	TRBJ2-2	.	CASRQRGSGELFF	TGTGCCAGCAGACAACGAGGGTCCGGGGAGCTGTTTTTT
.	TRBV9	TRBJ2-2	.	CASSVATGELFF	TGTGCCAGCAGCGTAGCTACCGGGGAGCTGTTTTTT
.	TRBV7-9	TRBJ2-3	.	CASSFYRTSTDTQYF	TGTGCCAGCAGCTTCTACAGGACATCCACAGATACGCAGTATTTT
.	TRBV11-2	TRBJ2-4	.	CASSLGRGLGKAKNIQYF	TGTGCCAGCAGCTTAGGTAGGGGATTGGGAAAAGCCAAAAACATTCAGTACTTC
few	TRBV7-6	TRBJ2-6	.	CASSSAQGFGFGANVLTF	TGTGCCAGCAGCTCGGCCCAGGGTTTCGGCTTTGGGGCCAACGTCCTGACTTTC
.	TRBV7-9	TRBJ2-3	TRBD1	CASSLSSGGGTDTQYF	TGTGCCAGCAGCTTATCGTCAGGGGGCGGCACAGATACGCAGTATTTT
.	TRBV29-1	TRBJ2-5	.	CSGQDGETQYF	TGCAGCGGCCAGGATGGGGAGACCCAGTACTTC
few	TRBV5-1	TRBJ2-1	TRBD2	CASSPSSGGINEQFF	TGCGCCAGCAGCCCATCTAGCGGGGGGATCAATGAGCAGTTCTTC
few	TRBV28	TRBJ2-2	.	CASSRGMEFGELFF	TGTGCCAGCAGTAGGGGGATGGAGTTCGGGGAGCTGTTTTTT
.	TRBV4-3	TRBJ2-3	TRBD1	CASSHGQGHTDTQYF	TGCGCCAGCAGCCACGGACAGGGGCACACAGATACGCAGTATTTT
.	TRBV21-1	TRBJ2-7	.	CASSTYTRSYEQYF	TGTGCCAGCAGCACATACACCAGGTCCTACGAGCAGTACTTC
once	TRBV27	TRBJ2-7	.	CASSGGGGYEQYF	TGTGCCAGCAGTGGAGGGGGGGGCTACGAGCAGTACTTC
.	TRBV2	TRBJ1-2	TRBD1	CASLARGVYGYTF	TGTGCCAGCCTAGCCAGGGGGGTCTATGGCTACACCTTC
.	TRBV7-8	TRBJ2-2	TRBD1	CASSYRGQGTGELFF	TGTGCCAGCAGCTACAGGGGACAGGGGACCGGGGAGCTGTTTTTT
.	TRBV4-3	TRBJ1-4	.	CASSQEVSLTRINEKLFF	TGCGCCAGCAGCCAAGAGGTTTCTCTTACAAGAATTAATGAAAAACTGTTTTTT
.	TRBV27	TRBJ2-2	.	CASSLQAGELFF	TGTGCCAGCAGTTTACAGGCCGGGGAGCTGTTTTTT
.	TRBV28	TRBJ2-7	TRBD1	CASSSGQGYAEQYF	TGTGCCAGCAGCTCGGGACAGGGGTATGCCGAGCAGTACTTC
.	TRBV9	TRBJ1-1	.	CASSVDHRRPEAFF	TGTGCCAGCAGCGTAGACCACCGGAGGCCTGAAGCTTTCTTT
.	TRBV7-2	TRBJ2-7	.	CASGIQGPYEQYF	TGTGCCAGCGGTATACAGGGACCCTACGAGCAGTACTTC
.	TRBV2	TRBJ1-4	.	CASRPYSATNEKLFF	TGTGCCAGCAGGCCATACTCGGCAACTAATGAAAAACTGTTTTTT
.	TRBV27	TRBJ2-7	TRBD1	CASRQGQLTYEQYF	TGTGCCAGCAGGCAGGGACAGCTAACCTACGAGCAGTACTTC
.	TRBV9	TRBJ2-3	TRBD2	CASSVGAGGSTDTQYF	TGTGCCAGCAGCGTAGGGGCGGGGGGTAGCACAGATACGCAGTATTTT
.	TRBV28	TRBJ2-7	TRBD1	CASSFDPPGQGAPYEQYF	TGTGCCAGCAGCTTCGATCCTCCGGGACAGGGGGCCCCCTACGAGCAGTACTTC
few	TRBV29-1	TRBJ2-7	TRBD1	CSAGDRGINEQYF	TGCAGCGCGGGGGACAGGGGAATAAACGAGCAGTACTTC
.	TRBV13	TRBJ1-3	.	CASSLGPGSGNTIYF	TGTGCCAGCAGCTTAGGCCCGGGGTCGGGAAACACCATATATTTT
.	TRBV13	TRBJ2-7	TRBD1	CASSSGTVSSYEQYF	TGTGCCAGCAGTTCAGGGACAGTAAGCTCCTACGAGCAGTACTTC
few	TRBV4-3	TRBJ1-3	.	CASSQDAGNTIYF	TGCGCCAGCAGCCAAGATGCGGGAAACACCATATATTTT
.	TRBV7-9	TRBJ1-6	.	CASSHYTGRRGSPLHF	TGTGCCAGCAGCCACTATACGGGCAGGAGGGGATCACCCCTCCACTTT
.	TRBV11-2	TRBJ1-1	.	CASSRGAPMNTEAFF	TGTGCCAGCAGCCGGGGAGCCCCCATGAACACTGAAGCTTTCTTT
.	TRBV11-2	TRBJ1-2	.	CASSSLGRFYGYTF	TGTGCCAGCAGCTCTCTAGGCAGATTCTATGGCTACACCTTC
.	TRBV7-2	TRBJ1-4	TRBD1	CASSSRDRGTFNEKLFF	TGTGCCAGCAGCTCCCGGGACAGGGGGACCTTTAATGAAAAACTGTTTTTT
.	TRBV11-2	TRBJ2-7	TRBD1	CASSLGTGVYEQYF	TGTGCCAGCAGCTTAGGGACAGGAGTCTACGAGCAGTACTTC
.	TRBV5-5	TRBJ2-7	.	CASIGQTYEQYF	TGTGCCAGCATTGGACAGACCTACGAGCAGTACTTC
.	TRBV7-9	TRBJ2-7	.	CASSLTGLRGGIREQYF	TGTGCCAGCAGCTTAACGGGATTAAGGGGGGGGATTAGGGAGCAGTACTTC
.	TRBV28	TRBJ2-7	TRBD1	CASSLTGAESHYEQYF	TGTGCCAGCAGTTTAACAGGGGCCGAATCACACTACGAGCAGTACTTC
once	TRBV28	TRBJ2-1	.	CASSSPPEGVGEQFF	TGTGCCAGCAGTTCCCCTCCGGAGGGAGTAGGTGAGCAGTTCTTC